A selection of T cell receptor beta chains follows, all from one sample in a study of molecular identifiers for immune sequencing clone quantification. Using its own MiXCR run on the PCR reads, TCRdb lists one record per CDR3 protein. Of about 510,000 distinct CDR3 sequences in the sample, roughly a fifth are singletons; the top ten hold under 0.85%. Sample: naive CD8+ T cells from blood, with Jurkat cell RNA spiked in. All receptors derive from a human donor in good health. Some libraries in this study had Jurkat cell RNA spiked in. CDR3s leave out the opening cysteine and the closing phenylalanine or tryptophan. Rows give clone size only sometimes, using once, few, many, or a class for an expanded clone.

>NA|TRBV4-3
ASSQGPGPGYYEQY
>NA|TRBV5-1
GSSPTGYEQY
>NA|TRBV20-1
SANKLQPGLGTYEQC
>few|TRBV18
ASSPGPADTQY
>NA|TRBV19
ASSIARALDQETQY
>many|TRBV27
ASSQGQGSTYEQY
>few|TRBV4-3
ASSQEAAFSSYNSPLH
>NA|TRBV24-1
ATRDSSSYEQY
>few|TRBV7-9
ASGGLDLSPMAQY
>NA|TRBV5-4
AILQGGSRDTEAF
>few|TRBV18
ASSLTSGRNTGELF
>many|TRBV5-6
ASSQDWGNGVNTEAF
>many|TRBV7-9
ASSLAVRGPYGYT
>many|TRBV19
ASSMTSGRTDTQY
>many|TRBV29-1
SVVAVPPSYNEQF
>NA|TRBV10-3
AISESGTGQDEQY
>NA|TRBV2
ASRRTSERNTGELF
>many|TRBV20-1
SARDMGLGGYEQY
>many|TRBV6-2/TRBV6-3
ASQHWGSTDTQY
>few|TRBV12-3/TRBV12-4
ASSRPGGVYEQY
>many|TRBV28
ASRPGQTYEQY
>many|TRBV27
ASRPVAHQPYEQY
>NA|TRBV28
ASSFGGYTNEKLF
>NA|TRBV18
ASSPAPRDTDTQY
>few|TRBV12-3/TRBV12-4
ASSPAAGAQSEKLF
>many|TRBV29-1
SVEGSDDYEQY
>many|TRBV13
ASSPGGQTYEQY
>many|TRBV7-6
ASSLQAGVLTDTQY
>many|TRBV29-1
SVRDGLNEKLF
>NA|TRBV13
ASSSGGLAGDEQF
>few|TRBV19
ASSIGYRSNQPQH
>NA|TRBV7-9
ASSLTDQNEKLF
>few|TRBV27
ASSLGAGVSYEQY
>NA|TRBV18
ASSLGTAPREKLF
>many|TRBV7-2
ASSLAWTDSPLH
>many|TRBV29-1
SVDGPVDTDTQY
>many|TRBV11-2
ASSSTNQGQY
>once|TRBV20-1
SARPRGRGAPPQH
>few|TRBV4-1
ASSPRQGEGNTEAF
>NA|TRBV12-3/TRBV12-4
ASSLSPGVAGELF
>NA|TRBV11-2
ASSLEPDRCY
>many|TRBV28
ASSPTGVSVQPQH
>many|TRBV6-5
ASSYSMVGPQY
>few|TRBV11-2
ASSPGRGLDTQY
>NA|TRBV20-1
SAIPPGTAIEQY
>many|TRBV7-9
ASSGGGTEAF
>NA|TRBV20-1
SARDPTSGAYNEQF
>NA|TRBV6-2/TRBV6-3
ASSTHEDPSYEQY
>few|TRBV4-1
ASSQVLGEGYGYT
>NA|TRBV11-2
ASSAHRAREGNEQF
>NA|TRBV4-2
ASSQDPFLGAVNTEAF
>many|TRBV4-1
ASSRRGGAGTEAF
>many|TRBV28
ASSLELDSNQPQH
>NA|TRBV7-2
ASSLLGQGVYNSPLH
>NA|TRBV24-1
ATSDSEAGSSYNEQF
>many|TRBV20-1
SARSDSTNTEAF
>NA|TRBV7-7
ASSPSGGHEQY
>many|TRBV20-1
SASDPRAGNTIY
>few|TRBV20-1
SARGTSGSWNTGELF